This T cell receptor beta chain was observed in a study of response to subunit inactivated influenza vaccine. This clonotype showed up just a few times. J was trimmed by 7 bases and V by 0 bases; bases with no gene match: 0. This CDR3 has 13 residues. The germline CDR1 and CDR2 sequences are DFQATT and SNEGSKA (reference sequence). TCRdb passed the RT-PCR reads through MiXCR, listing each CDR3 protein once. The sample lists about 700,000 distinct CDR3 sequences; 14% were seen once. Sequenced material: PBMCs from blood, taken 14 to 15 days before vaccination. The source of this sequence is a man aged 45 to 65 who received an inactivated influenza vaccine. The chain has TRBV20-1 and TRBJ1-6; 7 positions match TRBD1. The chain's CDR3 is CSARDRGNSPLHF. The DNA of the CDR3 is TGCAGTGCTAGAGACAGGGGGAATTCACCCCTCCACTTT.